A single sample is the source of the 6 T cell receptor beta chains below, sequenced in a study of breast tumors, draining lymph nodes, adjacent tissues. The lymph nodes were axillary draining lymph nodes from breast cancer patients. TCRdb reanalysed the multiplex PCR reads using MiXCR and keeps one entry per CDR3 protein. The table includes 200,000 or so distinct CDR3 sequences, roughly 31% detected once. Sequenced input: axillary lymph node tissue. Receptor source: a female donor with breast cancer. Some clones in this sample may be carry-over from other donors' samples.

The rearrangement links TRBV13 to TRBJ2-3; possibly TRBD1 for D (6 bases). CDR3 length: 15 amino acids. Germline V CDR1 and CDR2: PRHDT, FYEKMQ (reference sequence). V was clipped by 5 bases and J by 5 bases, with 17 bases between them. The CDR3 protein is CASSGGQFLGDTQYF. In nucleotides, the CDR3 is TGTGCCAGCAGCGGCGGACAGTTTTTGGGAGATACGCAGTATTTT.

Of note for this clonotype: A read error is possible here, since a much larger clone lies one base away. The rearrangement links TRBV20-1 to TRBJ2-7; 7 bases are a match to TRBD1. The CDR3 has 11 residues. Germline CDR1 DFQATT, CDR2 SNEGSKA (reference sequence). The chain's CDR3 is CSARRQGVRSF. CDR3 sequence (DNA): TGCAGTGCCCGGAGACAGGGAGTGAGGTCCTTC.

As for this clonotype: Because the CDR3 is missing its conserved closing phenylalanine or tryptophan, this is likely a read error. Because the CDR3's place on the DNA is in doubt, the DNA is left out and the CDR3 is given as listed by TCRdb. The rearrangement uses TRBV5-4 and TRBJ1-6; the DNA was not used to check the table's D call, TRBD1. Including both end residues, the CDR3 is 8 amino acids long. CDR1 SGHNT and CDR2 YYREEE come from the germline V gene (reference sequence). The CDR3 loop is CASSSAGI.

This clonotype was recorded many times. The rearrangement uses TRBV7-2 and TRBJ2-7; 9 bases are a match to TRBD2. Germline V gene sequence: CDR1 SGHTA, CDR2 FQGNSA. The CDR3 spans 15 residues. J lost 2 bases, V lost 5 bases, and 7 bases had no gene match. The CDR3 sequence is CASSPGLAGTYEQYF. Written as DNA, the CDR3 is TGTGCCAGCAGCCCCGGGCTAGCGGGAACCTACGAGCAGTACTTC.

This clonotype was counted a single time. This sequence joins TRBV27 and TRBJ2-3; TRBD1 matches at 9 bases. There are 19 residues in the CDR3. The ends lost 4 bases at V and 3 bases at J; junction bases unmatched: 17. Germline V gene data show CDR1 as MNHEY and CDR2 as SMNVEV (reference sequence). The CDR3 coding sequence is TGTGCCAGCAGTTCCCGTAGGGACAGGGTTTTTTTAGTAACAGATACGCAGTATTTT. Translating gives CASSSRRDRVFLVTDTQYF.

In its sample, this clonotype was seen many times. This chain joins TRBV6-5 and TRBJ1-2, with D perhaps TRBD1 (5 bases). The CDR3 runs to 14 residues. The germline gives CDR1 MNHEY, CDR2 SVGAGI. The V gene lost 5 bases and the J gene lost 4 bases, with 14 bases spanning the gap. The CDR3 DNA sequence: TGTGCCAGCAGTCGCGAGGGGATCTCCTATGGCTACACCTTC. Translated: CASSREGISYGYTF.